What follows is one T cell receptor (beta chain) and its context. Its antigen is still unknown. The data were taken from a study of cytomegalovirus exposure and HLA in healthy donors. Study-level results: In an earlier analysis, productive rearrangement rates for most beta V segments clustered near 87% or 30%. Follow-up analysis later connected one missense variant in DCLRE1C with trimming of TCR beta V- and J-genes. In vitro confirmation showed a few CMV-associated chains to be CMV antigen specific. What a later analysis reportedly showed was that an Asian-associated ancestry cluster had fewer N-insertions than the approximately 700-donor mean.

The V end lost 0 bases, the J end lost 0 bases, and 8 bases lay between the germline ends. Germline loops: CDR1 SGHKS, CDR2 YYEKEE (reference sequence). This CDR3 comprises 15 residues. Use of 60 Vbeta and 13 Jbeta primers characterized the PCR. TCRdb keeps only in-frame clones here, not all; method: immunoSEQ multiplex PCR. Here the sample spans about 79,000 clones, roughly two thirds being singletons. This clonotype was sampled from a woman between 50 and 59 years old in good health and CMV-seropositive. The V gene is TRBV5-5, the J gene TRBJ2-3; D remains unclear. The sequenced sample consisted of PBMCs. CDR3: CASSLGLTSTDTQYF. CDR3 in DNA: TGTGCCAGCAGCTTGGGGTTAACTAGCACAGATACGCAGTATTTT.